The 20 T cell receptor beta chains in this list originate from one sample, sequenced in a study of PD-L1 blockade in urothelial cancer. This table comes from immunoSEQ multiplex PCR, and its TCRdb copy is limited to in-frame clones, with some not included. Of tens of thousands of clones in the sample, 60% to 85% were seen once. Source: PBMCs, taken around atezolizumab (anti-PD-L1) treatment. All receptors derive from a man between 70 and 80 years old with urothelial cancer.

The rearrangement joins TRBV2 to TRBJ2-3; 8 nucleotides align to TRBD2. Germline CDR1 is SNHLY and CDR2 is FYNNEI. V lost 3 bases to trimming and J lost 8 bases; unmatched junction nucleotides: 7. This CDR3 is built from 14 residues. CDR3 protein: CASSEGSGASTQYF. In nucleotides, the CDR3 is TGTGCCAGCAGTGAGGGTAGCGGGGCGAGTACGCAGTATTTT.

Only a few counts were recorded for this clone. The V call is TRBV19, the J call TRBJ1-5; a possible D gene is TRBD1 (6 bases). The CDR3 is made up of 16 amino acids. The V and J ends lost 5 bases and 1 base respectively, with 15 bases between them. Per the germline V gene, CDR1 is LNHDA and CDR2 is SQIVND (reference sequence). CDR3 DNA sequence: TGTGCCAGTAGTGTCGGCGAACAGGGAAGCAATCAGCCCCAGCATTTT. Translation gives CASSVGEQGSNQPQHF.

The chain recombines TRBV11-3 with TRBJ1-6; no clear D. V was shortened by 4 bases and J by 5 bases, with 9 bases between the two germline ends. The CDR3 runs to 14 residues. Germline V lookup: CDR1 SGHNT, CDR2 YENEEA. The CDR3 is CASSSRGNNSPLHF. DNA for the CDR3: TGTGCCAGCAGCTCACGGGGTAATAATTCACCCCTCCACTTT.

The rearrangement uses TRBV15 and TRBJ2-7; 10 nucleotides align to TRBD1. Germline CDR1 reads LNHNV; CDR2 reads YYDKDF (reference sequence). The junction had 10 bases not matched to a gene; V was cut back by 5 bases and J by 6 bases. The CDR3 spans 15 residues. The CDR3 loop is CATSAPDRGAPEQYF. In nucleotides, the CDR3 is TGTGCCACCAGCGCCCCGGACAGGGGGGCGCCCGAGCAGTACTTC.

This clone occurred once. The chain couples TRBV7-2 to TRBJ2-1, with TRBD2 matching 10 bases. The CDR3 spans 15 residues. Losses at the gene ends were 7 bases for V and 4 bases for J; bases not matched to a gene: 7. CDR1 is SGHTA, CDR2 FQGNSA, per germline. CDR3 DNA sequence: TGTGCCAGCACCCAGCGGGGGGGCCGGTACAATGAGCAGTTCTTC. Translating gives CASTQRGGRYNEQFF.

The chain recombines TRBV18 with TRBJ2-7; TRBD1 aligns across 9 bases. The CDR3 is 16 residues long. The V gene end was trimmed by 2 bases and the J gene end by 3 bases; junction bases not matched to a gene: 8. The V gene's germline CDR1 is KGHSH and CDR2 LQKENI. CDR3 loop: CASSPRTGQGIYEQYF. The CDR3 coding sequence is TGTGCCAGCTCACCAAGGACGGGACAGGGTATCTACGAGCAGTACTTC.

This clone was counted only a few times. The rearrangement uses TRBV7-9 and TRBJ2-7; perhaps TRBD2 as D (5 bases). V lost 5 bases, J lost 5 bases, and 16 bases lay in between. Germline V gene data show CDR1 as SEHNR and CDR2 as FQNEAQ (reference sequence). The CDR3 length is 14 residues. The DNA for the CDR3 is TGTGCCAGCAGCCTGACTACAACTTTAGACGAGCAGTACTTC. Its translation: CASSLTTTLDEQYF.

As DNA, the CDR3 is TGCAGCGTTAGGAAAGCGGGAGCATACGAGCAGTACTTC. Translated, it gives CSVRKAGAYEQYF. The chain joins TRBV29-1 to TRBJ2-7; 8 bases are a match to TRBD2. Looked up from germline, CDR1 is SQVTM and CDR2 is ANQGSEA. The V and J ends lost 5 bases and 4 bases, in that order; junction bases with no gene match: 7. The CDR3 contains 13 residues.

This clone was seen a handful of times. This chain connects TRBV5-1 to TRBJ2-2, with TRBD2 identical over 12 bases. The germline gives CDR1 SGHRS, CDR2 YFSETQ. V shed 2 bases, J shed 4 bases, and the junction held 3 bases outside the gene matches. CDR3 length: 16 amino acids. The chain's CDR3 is CASSFGLAGSTGELFF. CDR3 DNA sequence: TGCGCCAGCAGCTTCGGACTAGCGGGGAGCACCGGGGAGCTGTTTTTT.

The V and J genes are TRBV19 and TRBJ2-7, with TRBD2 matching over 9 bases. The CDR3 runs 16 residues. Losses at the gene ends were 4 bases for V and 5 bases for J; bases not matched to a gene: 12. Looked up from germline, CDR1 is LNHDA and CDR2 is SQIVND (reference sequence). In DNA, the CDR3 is TGTGCCAGTAGTACCTTTAGCGGGAGAGGTGTCAACGAGCAGTACTTC. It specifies CASSTFSGRGVNEQYF. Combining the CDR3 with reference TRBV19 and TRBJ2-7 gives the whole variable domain DGGITQSPKYLFRKEGQNVTLSCEQNLNHDAMYWYRQDPGQGLRLIYYSQIVNDFQKGDIAEGYSVSREKKESFPLTVTSAQKNPTAFYLCASSTFSGRGVNEQYFGPGTRLTVT.

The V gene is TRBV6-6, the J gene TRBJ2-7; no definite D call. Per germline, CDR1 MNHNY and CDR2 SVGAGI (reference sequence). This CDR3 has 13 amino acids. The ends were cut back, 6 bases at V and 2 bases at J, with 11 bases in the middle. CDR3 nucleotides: TGTGCCAGCAGCCCTGACTGGACCTACGAGCAGTACTTC. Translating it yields CASSPDWTYEQYF.

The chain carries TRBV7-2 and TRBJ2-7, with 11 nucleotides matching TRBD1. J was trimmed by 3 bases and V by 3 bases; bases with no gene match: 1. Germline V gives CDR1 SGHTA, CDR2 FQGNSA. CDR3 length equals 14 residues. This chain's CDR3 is CASSFGTGGYEQYF. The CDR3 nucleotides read TGTGCCAGCAGCTTCGGGACAGGGGGCTACGAGCAGTACTTC.

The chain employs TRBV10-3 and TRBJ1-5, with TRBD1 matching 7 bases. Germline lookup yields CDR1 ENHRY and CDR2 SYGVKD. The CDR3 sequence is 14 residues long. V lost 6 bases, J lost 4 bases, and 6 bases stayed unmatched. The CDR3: CAIRGDSTNQPQHF. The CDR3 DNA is TGTGCCATCAGGGGGGACAGCACTAATCAGCCCCAGCATTTT.

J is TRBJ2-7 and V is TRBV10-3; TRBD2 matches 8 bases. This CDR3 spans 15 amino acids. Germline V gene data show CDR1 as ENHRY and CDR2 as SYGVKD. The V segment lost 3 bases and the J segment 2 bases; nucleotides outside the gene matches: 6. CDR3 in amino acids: CAISDLLAETYEQYF. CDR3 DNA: TGTGCCATCAGTGATCTACTAGCGGAGACCTACGAGCAGTACTTC.

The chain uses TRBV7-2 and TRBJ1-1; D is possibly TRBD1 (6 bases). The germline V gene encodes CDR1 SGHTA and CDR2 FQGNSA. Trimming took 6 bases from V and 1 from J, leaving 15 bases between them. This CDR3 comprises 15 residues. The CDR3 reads CASRPRQDRNTEAFF. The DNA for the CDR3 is TGTGCCAGCAGGCCTCGACAGGATCGGAACACTGAAGCTTTCTTT. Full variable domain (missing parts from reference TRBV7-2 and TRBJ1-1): GAGVSQSPSNKVTEKGKDVELRCDPISGHTALYWYRQSLGQGLEFLIYFQGNSAPDKSGLPSDRFSAERTGGSVSTLTIQRTQQEDSAVYLCASRPRQDRNTEAFFGQGTRLTVV.

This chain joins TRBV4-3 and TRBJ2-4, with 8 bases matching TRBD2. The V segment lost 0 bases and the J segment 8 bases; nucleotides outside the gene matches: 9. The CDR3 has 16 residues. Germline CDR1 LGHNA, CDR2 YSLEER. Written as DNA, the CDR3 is TGCGCCAGCAGCCAAGATACCGGGAGGGCCGGGGACATTCAGTACTTC. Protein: CASSQDTGRAGDIQYF.

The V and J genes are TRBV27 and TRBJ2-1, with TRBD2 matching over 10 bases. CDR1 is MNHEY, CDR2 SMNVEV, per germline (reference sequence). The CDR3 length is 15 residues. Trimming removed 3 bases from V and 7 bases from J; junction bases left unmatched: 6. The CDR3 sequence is CASSFKRGGKNEQFF. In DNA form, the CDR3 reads TGTGCCAGCAGTTTCAAGCGGGGGGGCAAGAATGAGCAGTTCTTC.

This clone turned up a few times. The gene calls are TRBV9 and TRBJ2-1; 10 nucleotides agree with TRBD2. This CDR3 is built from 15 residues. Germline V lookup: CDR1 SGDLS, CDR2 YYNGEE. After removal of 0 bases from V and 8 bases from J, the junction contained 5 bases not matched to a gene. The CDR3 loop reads CASSVGVAGGYEQFF. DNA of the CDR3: TGTGCCAGCAGCGTAGGGGTAGCGGGAGGATATGAGCAGTTCTTC.

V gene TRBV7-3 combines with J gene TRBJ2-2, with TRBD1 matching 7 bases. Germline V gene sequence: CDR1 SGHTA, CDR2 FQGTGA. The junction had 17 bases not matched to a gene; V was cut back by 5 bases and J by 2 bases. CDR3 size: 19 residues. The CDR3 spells CASSTQSQGVFLNTGELFF. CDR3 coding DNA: TGTGCCAGCAGCACCCAGTCTCAGGGGGTCTTCCTTAACACCGGGGAGCTGTTTTTT.

This CDR3 reads CSDGYGYTF. The DNA of the CDR3 is TGCAGTGACGGGTATGGCTACACCTTC. The chain uses TRBV20-1 and TRBJ1-2; D gene uncertain. Trimming removed 7 bases from V and 5 bases from J, with 5 bases in between. The CDR3 covers 9 residues. Germline lookup yields CDR1 DFQATT and CDR2 SNEGSKA (reference sequence).